The entry below gives a single T cell receptor beta chain sequence along with its context. Its antigen is unknown. These data are taken from a study of T-cell memory formation after mild COVID-19. This CDR3 comprises 15 residues. The germline V gene has CDR1 MNHEY and CDR2 SVGEGT. V lost 2 bases to trimming and J lost 0 bases, with 11 bases between them. TCRdb re-derived calls from the 5' RACE reads in MiXCR, one entry per CDR3 protein. The sample shows about 280,000 distinct CDR3 sequences, 8.2% of them seen only once. General observations from the study: There was a balanced CD4/CD8 profile in clones contracting day 15 to 85, and later expanders leaned CD4+. Most CD4+ clones that shrank were in CM and EM, while CD8+ ones turned up in EMRA.

The chain joins TRBV6-2 or TRBV6-3 to TRBJ2-7; D might be TRBD2 (6 bases). The TCR originated in a man younger than 35 who had mild COVID-19 (a few samples of this study predate the infection). Cell type and time point are not known. The material sequenced was PBMCs or a T cell subset sorted from them (not recorded which). CDR3 nucleotide sequence: TGTGCCAGCAGTTACGCAGCGGGTAACTCCTACGAGCAGTACTTC. This codes for CASSYAAGNSYEQYF.